These T cell receptor beta chains were read from a single sample in a study of OX40 agonist ivuxolimab in advanced cancers. Libraries were prepared by immunoSEQ multiplex PCR; TCRdb keeps only in-frame clonotypes and omits some of them. The sample lists around 35,000 clones; around 93% were seen once. The starting material was CD4+ or CD8+ T cells sorted from blood, obtained in a trial of the OX40 agonist ivuxolimab. The receptor source for this set is an adult with an advanced solid tumor such as melanoma, head and neck, liver or kidney cancer. The CDR3 runs from the conserved cysteine through the conserved F or W. D genes are given only for firm matches. Part of the rows lack a size; the others show once, few, many or a class for expanded clones.

d_call: TRBD1; clone_size: .; v_call: TRBV6-5; j_call: TRBJ1-2; cdr3_nt: TGTGCCAGCAGTGAGGACAGGCTATACTATGGCTACACCTTC; cdr3_aa: CASSEDRLYYGYTF
d_call: .; clone_size: .; v_call: TRBV7-9; j_call: TRBJ1-6; cdr3_nt: TGTGCCAGCAGCTTATATCAGGGGTTGAATTCACCCCTCCACTTT; cdr3_aa: CASSLYQGLNSPLHF
d_call: .; clone_size: once; v_call: TRBV23-1; j_call: TRBJ2-7; cdr3_nt: TGCGCCAGCAGCCGTATCAAGGGACGGAAAACCTACGAGCAGTACTTC; cdr3_aa: CASSRIKGRKTYEQYF
d_call: TRBD1; clone_size: .; v_call: TRBV28; j_call: TRBJ2-5; cdr3_nt: TGTGCCAGCAGCTTAACGCCCGATCCAGGGGGCAGTGAGACCCAGTACTTC; cdr3_aa: CASSLTPDPGGSETQYF
d_call: .; clone_size: .; v_call: TRBV12-5; j_call: TRBJ2-2; cdr3_nt: TGTGCTAGTGGTCTGGGGGACACCGGGGAGCTGTTTTTT; cdr3_aa: CASGLGDTGELFF
d_call: TRBD2; clone_size: .; v_call: TRBV6-5; j_call: TRBJ2-1; cdr3_nt: TGTGCCAGCAGTTACGTCGCGGGGGAGGATGAGCAGTTCTTC; cdr3_aa: CASSYVAGEDEQFF
d_call: TRBD1; clone_size: once; v_call: TRBV7-9; j_call: TRBJ1-6; cdr3_nt: TGTGCCAGCAGCTTCGAAGGGACAGGGGAGTCACCCCTCCACTTT; cdr3_aa: CASSFEGTGESPLHF
d_call: .; clone_size: .; v_call: TRBV18; j_call: TRBJ1-1; cdr3_nt: TGTGCCAGCTCTAGTGGACGGAACACTGAAGCTTTCTTT; cdr3_aa: CASSSGRNTEAFF
d_call: .; clone_size: .; v_call: TRBV4-3; j_call: TRBJ2-1; cdr3_nt: TGCGCCAGCAGCCAAGATCTGGCCCTCCGCTCCTACAATGAGCAGTTCTTC; cdr3_aa: CASSQDLALRSYNEQFF
d_call: TRBD1; clone_size: .; v_call: TRBV4-2; j_call: TRBJ1-2; cdr3_nt: TGTGCCAGCAGCCAAACACCGGACAGGCGCTATGGCTACACCTTC; cdr3_aa: CASSQTPDRRYGYTF
d_call: .; clone_size: once; v_call: TRBV7-9; j_call: TRBJ2-1; cdr3_nt: TGTGCCAGCAGCCTCACTAGAGAGCAGTTCTTC; cdr3_aa: CASSLTREQFF
d_call: .; clone_size: .; v_call: TRBV6-6; j_call: TRBJ1-1; cdr3_nt: TGTGCCAGCAGTTACTCGATAGGAGGGGGTAGTGTCGAAGCTTTCTTT; cdr3_aa: CASSYSIGGGSVEAFF
d_call: TRBD2; clone_size: .; v_call: TRBV5-6; j_call: TRBJ2-1; cdr3_nt: TGTGCCAGCAGCTCTCCCCCCTGGCGGGAGGGCTCCTACAATGAGCAGTTCTTC; cdr3_aa: CASSSPPWREGSYNEQFF
d_call: .; clone_size: .; v_call: TRBV19; j_call: TRBJ2-7; cdr3_nt: TGTGCCAGTGGAAGGGAGATTGACGACGAGCAGTACTTC; cdr3_aa: CASGREIDDEQYF
d_call: .; clone_size: .; v_call: TRBV27; j_call: TRBJ2-2; cdr3_nt: TGTGCCAGCAGTACGTACACCGGGGAGCTGTTTTTT; cdr3_aa: CASSTYTGELFF
d_call: TRBD2; clone_size: .; v_call: TRBV27; j_call: TRBJ2-1; cdr3_nt: TGTGCCAGCAGTTTCGGGACTAGCGGGAGCTTCAATGAGCAGTTCTTC; cdr3_aa: CASSFGTSGSFNEQFF